These T cell receptor beta chains were read from a single sample in a study of blood T cell repertoires in COVID-19. Method: immunoSEQ multiplex PCR; TCRdb's copy keeps in-frame clones and lacks some. This table has 95,000 to 150,000 clones, about nine tenths appearing once. Sequenced input: peripheral blood. The receptors stem from a man aged 35-49 years with acute or convalescent COVID-19. Each CDR3 is given with its conserved first and last residue. Fields, in order: J gene, D gene, clone size, V gene, CDR3 protein, CDR3 DNA. The D gene is left open where the match is weak. Size is omitted from some rows. Given values are once, few, many or a class for expanded clones.

J: TRBJ2-1; D: NA; size: NA; V: TRBV4-3; CDR3: CASSQGQNGRGRFYNEQFF; DNA: TGCGCCAGCAGCCAAGGTCAGAACGGCCGCGGGCGGTTTTACAATGAGCAGTTCTTC
J: TRBJ1-1; D: TRBD1; size: NA; V: TRBV5-4; CDR3: CASQGELNTEAFF; DNA: TGTGCCAGTCAGGGGGAACTGAACACTGAAGCTTTCTTT
J: TRBJ2-7; D: TRBD1; size: NA; V: TRBV12-5; CDR3: CASGWTGTGSTEQYF; DNA: TGTGCTAGTGGTTGGACCGGGACAGGGTCCACCGAGCAGTACTTC
J: TRBJ2-5; D: TRBD1; size: NA; V: TRBV24-1; CDR3: CATSDPSSRDRYRETQYF; DNA: TGTGCCACCAGTGACCCTTCGTCCCGGGACAGGTACCGAGAGACCCAGTACTTC
J: TRBJ1-6; D: NA; size: NA; V: TRBV10-2; CDR3: CASSHGTRGIWPLHF; DNA: TGCGCCAGCAGTCACGGGACACGGGGAATTTGGCCCCTCCACTTT
J: TRBJ2-5; D: NA; size: NA; V: TRBV30; CDR3: CAWSTPPRAGAYFFETQYF; DNA: TGTGCCTGGAGTACCCCCCCCCGGGCGGGGGCCTATTTTTTCGAGACCCAGTACTTC
J: TRBJ2-3; D: NA; size: NA; V: TRBV27; CDR3: CASSTLARKTDTQYF; DNA: TGTGCCAGCAGTACCCTAGCGAGAAAGACAGATACGCAGTATTTT
J: TRBJ1-1; D: NA; size: NA; V: TRBV19; CDR3: CASSYGVGRAFF; DNA: TGTGCCAGTAGTTACGGGGTTGGGCGCGCTTTCTTT
J: TRBJ1-5; D: NA; size: NA; V: TRBV5-8; CDR3: CASSLVTVGQPQHF; DNA: TGTGCCAGCAGCTTGGTAACAGTTGGACAGCCCCAGCATTTT
J: TRBJ1-1; D: TRBD1; size: NA; V: TRBV6-1; CDR3: CASSEDRGDEAFF; DNA: TGTGCCAGCAGTGAAGACAGGGGTGATGAAGCTTTCTTT
J: TRBJ2-7; D: NA; size: NA; V: TRBV4-1; CDR3: CASSQARELGYEQYF; DNA: TGCGCCAGCAGCCAAGCCCGGGAGTTAGGCTACGAGCAGTACTTC
J: TRBJ2-7; D: TRBD2; size: NA; V: TRBV18; CDR3: CASSPSSGTSASYEQYF; DNA: TGTGCCAGCTCACCCTCGTCCGGGACTAGCGCTTCATACGAGCAGTACTTC
J: TRBJ1-1; D: NA; size: NA; V: TRBV29-1; CDR3: CSVEAGGLGAEAFF; DNA: TGCAGCGTTGAAGCCGGGGGTTTAGGAGCTGAAGCTTTCTTT
J: TRBJ1-5; D: NA; size: NA; V: TRBV27; CDR3: CASSFLDGGQPQHF; DNA: TGTGCCAGCAGTTTCTTGGACGGGGGTCAGCCCCAGCATTTT
J: TRBJ1-1; D: NA; size: NA; V: TRBV19; CDR3: CASNPVEKSTEAFF; DNA: TGTGCCAGTAATCCTGTTGAGAAAAGCACTGAAGCTTTCTTT
J: TRBJ1-1; D: NA; size: NA; V: TRBV9; CDR3: CASSVTSNTEAFF; DNA: TGTGCCAGCAGCGTCACATCGAACACTGAAGCTTTCTTT
J: TRBJ2-6; D: TRBD1; size: NA; V: TRBV2; CDR3: CASRTGGQEANVLTF; DNA: TGTGCCAGCCGGACAGGGGGTCAAGAGGCCAACGTCCTGACTTTC
J: TRBJ1-3; D: NA; size: NA; V: TRBV7-2; CDR3: CASSLVVKRGSGNTIYF; DNA: TGTGCCAGCAGCTTAGTAGTAAAAAGGGGCTCTGGAAACACCATATATTTT
J: TRBJ2-3; D: TRBD1; size: once; V: TRBV6-2/TRBV6-3; CDR3: CASSSPRRDRGRDTQYF; DNA: TGTGCCAGCAGTTCCCCCCGCCGGGACAGGGGGCGAGATACGCAGTATTTT
J: TRBJ1-5; D: NA; size: NA; V: TRBV6-5; CDR3: CASSYSKGGNQPQHF; DNA: TGTGCCAGCAGTTACTCGAAAGGGGGCAATCAGCCCCAGCATTTT
J: TRBJ2-7; D: TRBD1; size: NA; V: TRBV5-1; CDR3: CASSAFSGTAYEQYF; DNA: TGCGCCAGCAGTGCTTTTTCCGGGACAGCTTACGAGCAGTACTTC
J: TRBJ1-2; D: NA; size: NA; V: TRBV29-1; CDR3: CSVENRTTNYGYTF; DNA: TGCAGCGTGGAAAACAGGACTACCAACTATGGCTACACCTTC
J: TRBJ2-3; D: TRBD2; size: once; V: TRBV6-5; CDR3: CASREGPHTDTQYF; DNA: TGTGCCAGCCGGGAGGGGCCCCACACAGATACGCAGTATTTT
J: TRBJ1-1; D: NA; size: NA; V: TRBV19; CDR3: CASSIRAMNTEAFF; DNA: TGTGCCAGTAGTATCAGGGCCATGAACACTGAAGCTTTCTTT
J: TRBJ2-1; D: NA; size: NA; V: TRBV18; CDR3: CASSGGAGNEQFF; DNA: TGTGCCAGCTCTGGTGGAGCGGGCAATGAGCAGTTCTTC
J: TRBJ1-2; D: TRBD1; size: NA; V: TRBV19; CDR3: CASSIPGQGHYGYTF; DNA: TGTGCCAGTTCCATTCCGGGACAGGGACACTATGGCTACACCTTC
J: TRBJ1-4; D: TRBD1; size: NA; V: TRBV24-1; CDR3: CATSDFGQGGGEKLFF; DNA: TGTGCCACCAGTGATTTTGGGCAGGGGGGCGGTGAAAAACTGTTTTTT
J: TRBJ1-2; D: NA; size: NA; V: TRBV5-4; CDR3: CASSLGEASFYGYTF; DNA: TGTGCCAGCAGCCTCGGGGAGGCCTCCTTCTATGGCTACACCTTC
J: TRBJ1-2; D: TRBD1; size: NA; V: TRBV10-3; CDR3: CAITHSGTGNGYTF; DNA: TGTGCCATCACACACTCCGGGACAGGGAATGGCTACACCTTC
J: TRBJ1-1; D: NA; size: once; V: TRBV27; CDR3: CASRRGGGYMNTEAFF; DNA: TGTGCCAGTAGGAGGGGAGGGGGATACATGAACACTGAAGCTTTCTTT
J: TRBJ1-1; D: NA; size: NA; V: TRBV29-1; CDR3: CSGGEDGYTEAFF; DNA: TGCAGCGGTGGGGAGGATGGGTACACTGAAGCTTTCTTT
J: TRBJ1-4; D: NA; size: NA; V: TRBV4-1; CDR3: CASSQSGLTNEKLFF; DNA: TGCGCCAGCAGCCAATCGGGGTTAACTAATGAAAAACTGTTTTTT
J: TRBJ1-2; D: NA; size: NA; V: TRBV12-3/TRBV12-4; CDR3: CASVPDKNYGYTF; DNA: TGTGCCAGCGTTCCGGACAAGAACTATGGCTACACCTTC
J: TRBJ2-3; D: NA; size: NA; V: TRBV18; CDR3: CASSARGPSTDTQYF; DNA: TGTGCCAGCTCGGCGCGGGGACCGAGCACAGATACGCAGTATTTT
J: TRBJ1-1; D: TRBD1; size: NA; V: TRBV6-5; CDR3: CASSLTGVNTEAFF; DNA: TGTGCCAGCAGCCTAACAGGGGTGAACACTGAAGCTTTCTTT
J: TRBJ1-1; D: NA; size: once; V: TRBV3-1/TRBV3-2; CDR3: CASSQKGSAEAFF; DNA: TGTGCCAGCAGCCAGAAGGGGTCCGCTGAAGCTTTCTTT
J: TRBJ1-1; D: TRBD1; size: NA; V: TRBV7-9; CDR3: CASSLVQGKNTEAFF; DNA: TGTGCCAGCAGCTTAGTACAGGGGAAGAACACTGAAGCTTTCTTT
J: TRBJ1-3; D: NA; size: NA; V: TRBV3-1/TRBV3-2; CDR3: CASSQDWGVFRSGNTIYF; DNA: TGTGCCAGCAGCCAAGATTGGGGGGTTTTCCGCTCTGGAAACACCATATATTTT
J: TRBJ1-2; D: TRBD1; size: NA; V: TRBV6-2/TRBV6-3; CDR3: CASSSQGEVYYGYTF; DNA: TGTGCCAGCAGTTCTCAGGGGGAGGTCTACTATGGCTACACCTTC
J: TRBJ1-2; D: TRBD1; size: NA; V: TRBV6-5; CDR3: CAISKGGTNYGYTF; DNA: TGTGCCATCAGCAAAGGGGGCACCAACTATGGCTACACCTTC
J: TRBJ2-2; D: TRBD1; size: NA; V: TRBV5-1; CDR3: CASSSTGPSTHTGELFF; DNA: TGCGCCAGCAGCTCGACAGGGCCGTCCACTCACACCGGGGAGCTGTTTTTT
J: TRBJ1-1; D: NA; size: NA; V: TRBV6-1; CDR3: CASSELSPPRAFF; DNA: TGTGCCAGCAGTGAGTTGTCCCCTCCGAGGGCTTTCTTT
J: TRBJ1-1; D: NA; size: NA; V: TRBV7-2; CDR3: CASSRGPGNTEAFF; DNA: TGTGCCAGCAGCCGCGGTCCGGGGAACACTGAAGCTTTCTTT
J: TRBJ1-6; D: NA; size: NA; V: TRBV25-1; CDR3: CASSGPGPSYNSPLHF; DNA: TGTGCCAGCAGTGGTCCAGGGCCCTCCTATAATTCACCCCTCCACTTT
J: TRBJ1-5; D: NA; size: once; V: TRBV6-2/TRBV6-3; CDR3: CASSYQGISNQPQHF; DNA: TGTGCCAGCAGTTACCAGGGAATTAGCAATCAGCCCCAGCATTTT
J: TRBJ2-2; D: TRBD2; size: NA; V: TRBV5-1; CDR3: CASSFGRELNTGELFF; DNA: TGCGCCAGCAGCTTCGGGCGGGAGTTGAACACCGGGGAGCTGTTTTTT
J: TRBJ2-1; D: TRBD2; size: NA; V: TRBV11-2; CDR3: CASSLDRGGGEQFF; DNA: TGTGCCAGCAGCTTAGACCGGGGGGGCGGTGAGCAGTTCTTC
J: TRBJ2-6; D: NA; size: NA; V: TRBV19; CDR3: CASRVGGAAGGANVLTF; DNA: TGTGCCTCCAGAGTCGGGGGAGCCGCCGGTGGGGCCAACGTCCTGACTTTC
J: TRBJ1-2; D: TRBD1; size: NA; V: TRBV9; CDR3: CASSVRTGGGYTF; DNA: TGTGCCAGCAGCGTTAGGACAGGTGGAGGCTACACCTTC